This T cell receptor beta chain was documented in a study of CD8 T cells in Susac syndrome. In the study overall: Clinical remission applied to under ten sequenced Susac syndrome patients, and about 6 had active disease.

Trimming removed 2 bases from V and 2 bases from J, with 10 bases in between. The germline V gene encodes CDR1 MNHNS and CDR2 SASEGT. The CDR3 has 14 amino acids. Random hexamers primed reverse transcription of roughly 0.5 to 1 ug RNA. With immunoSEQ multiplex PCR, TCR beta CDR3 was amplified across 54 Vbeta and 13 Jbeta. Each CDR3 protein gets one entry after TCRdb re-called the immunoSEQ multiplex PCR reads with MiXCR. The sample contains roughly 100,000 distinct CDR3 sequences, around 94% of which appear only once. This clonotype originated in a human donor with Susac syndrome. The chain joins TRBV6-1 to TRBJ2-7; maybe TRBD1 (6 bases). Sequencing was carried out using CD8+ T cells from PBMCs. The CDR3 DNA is TGTGCCAGCAGTGAATGGGGGACAACCTACGAGCAGTACTTC. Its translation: CASSEWGTTYEQYF.